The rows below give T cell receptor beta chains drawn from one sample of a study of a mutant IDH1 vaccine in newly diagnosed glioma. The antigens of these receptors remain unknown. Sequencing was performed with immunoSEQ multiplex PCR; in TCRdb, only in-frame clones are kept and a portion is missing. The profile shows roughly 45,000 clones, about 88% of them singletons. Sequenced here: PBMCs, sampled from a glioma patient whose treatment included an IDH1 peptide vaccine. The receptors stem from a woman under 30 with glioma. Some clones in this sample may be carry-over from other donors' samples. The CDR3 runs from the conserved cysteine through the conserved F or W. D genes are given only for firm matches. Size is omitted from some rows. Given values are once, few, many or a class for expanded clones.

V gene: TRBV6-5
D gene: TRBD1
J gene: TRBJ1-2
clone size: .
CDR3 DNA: TGTGCCAGCAGGACAGGGCTAAACTATGGCTACACCTTC
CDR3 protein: CASRTGLNYGYTF

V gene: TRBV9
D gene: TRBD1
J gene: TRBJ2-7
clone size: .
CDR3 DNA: TGTGCCAGCAGCCCCCAGGGGGCGTACGAGCAGTACTTC
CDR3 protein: CASSPQGAYEQYF

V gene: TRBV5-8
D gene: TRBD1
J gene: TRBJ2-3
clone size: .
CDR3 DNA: TGTGCCAGCAGCTTTAGAACCGGGACAGGGACAGATACGCAGTATTTT
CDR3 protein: CASSFRTGTGTDTQYF

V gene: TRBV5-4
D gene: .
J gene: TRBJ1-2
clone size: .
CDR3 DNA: TGTGCCAGCAGCTTAATACAGGGACGTGGCTACACCTTC
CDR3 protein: CASSLIQGRGYTF

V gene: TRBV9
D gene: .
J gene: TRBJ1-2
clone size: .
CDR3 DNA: TGTGCCAGCAGCGTAGATGCAGGGGCTAACTATGGCTACACCTTC
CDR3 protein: CASSVDAGANYGYTF

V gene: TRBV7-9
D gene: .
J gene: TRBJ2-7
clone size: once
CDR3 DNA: TGTGCCAGCAGCGTGGGGAGAGGCTTTTACGAGCAGTACTTC
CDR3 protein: CASSVGRGFYEQYF

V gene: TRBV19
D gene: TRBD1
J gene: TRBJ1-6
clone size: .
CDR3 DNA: TGTGCCAGTAGGCCTAGGACAGGCAATAATTCACCCCTCCACTTT
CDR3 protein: CASRPRTGNNSPLHF

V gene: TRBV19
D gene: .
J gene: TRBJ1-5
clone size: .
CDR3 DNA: TGTGCCAGTAGTATAGGGGGCGCGGGGGGCAATCAGCCCCAGCATTTT
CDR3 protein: CASSIGGAGGNQPQHF

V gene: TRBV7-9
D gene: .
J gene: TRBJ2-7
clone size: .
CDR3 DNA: TGTGCCAGCAGCGAGTCTGGCCCCGGGGAAGAGCAGTACTTC
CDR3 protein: CASSESGPGEEQYF

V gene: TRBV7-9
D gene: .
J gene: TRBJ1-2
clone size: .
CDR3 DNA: TGTGCCAGCAGCCACCCCACAGATCCCAACTATGGCTACACCTTC
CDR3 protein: CASSHPTDPNYGYTF

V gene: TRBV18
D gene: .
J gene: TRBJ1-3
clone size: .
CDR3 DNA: TGTGCCAGCTCACCAAATTACACCCGGAACACCATATATTTT
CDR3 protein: CASSPNYTRNTIYF

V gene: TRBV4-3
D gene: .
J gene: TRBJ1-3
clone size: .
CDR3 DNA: TGCGCCAGCAGCCAATCCCCCGTCGTGGGGGGCTCTGGAAACACCATATATTTT
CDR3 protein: CASSQSPVVGGSGNTIYF

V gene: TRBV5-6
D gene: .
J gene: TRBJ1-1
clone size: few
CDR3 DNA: TGTGCCAGCAGCTTCGACAGTGAAGCTTTCTTT
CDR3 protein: CASSFDSEAFF

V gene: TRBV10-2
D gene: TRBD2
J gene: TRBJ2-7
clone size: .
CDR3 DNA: TGCGCCAGCACGGGACTAGCGGGAAGCTCCTCCTACGAGCAGTACTTC
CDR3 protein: CASTGLAGSSSYEQYF

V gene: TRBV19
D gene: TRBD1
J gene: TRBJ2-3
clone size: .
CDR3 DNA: TGTGCCAGTAGTAACCCAGGGGGTGTCACAGATACGCAGTATTTT
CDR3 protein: CASSNPGGVTDTQYF

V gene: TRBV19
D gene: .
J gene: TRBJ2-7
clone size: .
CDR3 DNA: TGTGCCAGTAGTATAGGTCAGAGAAGGGACGAGCAGTACTTC
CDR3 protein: CASSIGQRRDEQYF

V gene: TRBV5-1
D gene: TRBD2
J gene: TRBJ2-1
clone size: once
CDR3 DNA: TGCGCCAGCAGCTTGGATACTGGGACTAGGACTAATGAGCAGTTCTTC
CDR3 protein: CASSLDTGTRTNEQFF